Below, 5 T cell receptor beta chains from the same sample are listed, as sequenced in a study of beta chain features in type 1 diabetes. Their antigens are not known. What was sequenced were expressed TCRB transcripts, since all of the isolated RNA had been reverse transcribed. Generated by immunoSEQ multiplex PCR, the TCRdb table keeps only in-frame clones and is missing some. The table lists over 150,000 clones, 10% to 13% of them singletons. Findings and caveats of the study: All four CD4+ subsets from Type 1 diabetes patients carried moderately but significantly shorter TCRB CDR3s.

The sequencing input was central memory CD4+ T cells from blood. Source of these receptors: a young man with type 1 diabetes.

This clone was seen a handful of times. The rearrangement joins TRBV18 to TRBJ1-1; D call uncertain. Trimming shortened V by 6 bases and J by 0 bases, and 14 bases separated the two germline ends. Germline V gene sequence: CDR1 KGHSH, CDR2 LQKENI. CDR3 size: 15 residues. CDR3 region: CASSPDALMNTEAFF. The CDR3, as DNA: TGTGCCAGCTCCCCCGATGCGCTTATGAACACTGAAGCTTTCTTT. Complete variable domain (other parts from reference TRBV18 and TRBJ1-1): NAGVMQNPRHLVRRRGQEARLRCSPMKGHSHVYWYRQLPEEGLKFMVYLQKENIIDESGMPKERFSAEFPKEGPSILRIQQVVRGDSAAYFCASSPDALMNTEAFFGQGTRLTVV.

This clone was seen a few times. The chain employs TRBV4-1 and TRBJ2-6, with D perhaps TRBD2 (6 bases). Trimming removed 1 base from V and 0 bases from J, with 10 bases in between. Germline CDR1 reads MGHRA; CDR2 reads YSYEKL. This CDR3 region has 17 residues. CDR3 region: CASSQGPGGSGANVLTF. In DNA form, the CDR3 reads TGCGCCAGCAGCCAAGGCCCCGGGGGCTCTGGGGCCAACGTCCTGACTTTC.

The rearrangement uses TRBV18 and TRBJ2-1, with no clear D. The germline V and J ends were trimmed by 4 bases and 5 bases, with 12 bases remaining between them. Germline CDR1 and CDR2: KGHSH and LQKENI. There are 14 residues in the CDR3. The CDR3 loop is CASSLFDKNNEQFF. In nucleotides, the CDR3 is TGTGCCAGCTCACTTTTTGACAAGAACAATGAGCAGTTCTTC.

This chain joins TRBV9 and TRBJ1-1, with TRBD1 matching over 9 bases. The CDR3 is 14 amino acids. CDR1 and CDR2 from the germline V gene are SGDLS and YYNGEE. V shed 6 bases, J shed 4 bases, and the junction held 7 bases outside the gene matches. Here the CDR3 reads CASNTGTGSTEAFF. DNA for the CDR3: TGTGCCAGCAACACCGGGACAGGGAGCACTGAAGCTTTCTTT. Using reference TRBV9 and TRBJ1-1 for the parts outside the CDR3, the full variable domain is DSGVTQTPKHLITATGQRVTLRCSPRSGDLSVYWYQQSLDQGLQFLIQYYNGEERAKGNILERFSAQQFPDLHSELNLSSLELGDSALYFCASNTGTGSTEAFFGQGTRLTVV.

This chain uses TRBV19 with TRBJ2-4, with 7 bases that match TRBD1. V lost 5 bases, J lost 1 base, and 8 bases stayed unmatched. Germline V lookup: CDR1 LNHDA, CDR2 SQIVND (reference sequence). The CDR3 spans 16 residues. The CDR3 region is CASSPTGFSAKNIQYF. CDR3 nucleotides: TGTGCCAGTAGTCCGACAGGGTTCTCCGCCAAAAACATTCAGTACTTC.